A single sample is the source of the 25 T cell receptor beta chains below, sequenced in a study of post-analysis software for immune sequencing data. Study-wide results and caveats: Four or five TRBV segments occurring more often in patients than controls included TRBV5-6, TRBV5-1 and TRBV20-1.

Unique molecular identifiers were carried by the TCR beta cDNA libraries. TCRdb analysed the PCR reads with MiXCR anew, one entry per CDR3 protein. The sample includes roughly 570,000 distinct CDR3 sequences, 34% of them seen just once. These receptors' targets are unknown. Specimen: blood. All receptors derive from a girl under 18 with multiple sclerosis.

This clonotype was recorded a few times. This rearrangement joins TRBV7-2 to TRBJ2-7; a possible D gene is TRBD1 (5 bases). The CDR3 is made up of 13 amino acids. Germline values: CDR1 SGHTA, CDR2 FQGNSA. The V gene lost 5 bases and the J gene lost 3 bases, with 11 bases spanning the gap. CDR3 residues: CASSIRQLYEQYF. The CDR3 DNA reads as TGTGCCAGCAGCATCAGACAGCTCTACGAGCAGTACTTC. Full variable domain (remainder filled in from reference TRBV7-2 and TRBJ2-7): GAGVSQSPSNKVTEKGKDVELRCDPISGHTALYWYRQSLGQGLEFLIYFQGNSAPDKSGLPSDRFSAERTGGSVSTLTIQRTQQEDSAVYLCASSIRQLYEQYFGPGTRLTVT.

The V and J genes are TRBV7-9 and TRBJ1-1; D is ambiguous. Germline CDR1 reads SEHNR; CDR2 reads FQNEAQ (reference sequence). CDR3 size: 14 residues. The germline V and J ends were trimmed by 5 bases and 0 bases, with 10 bases remaining between them. This chain's CDR3 is CASSPQQLNTEAFF. The CDR3 DNA reads as TGTGCCAGCAGCCCGCAACAGCTGAACACTGAAGCTTTCTTT.

This clonotype was found a few times. This chain uses TRBV7-9 with TRBJ1-1; 10 positions agree with TRBD1. V shed 5 bases and J 0 bases; nucleotides not matched to a gene: 3. CDR3 length: 15 residues. Germline CDR1 reads SEHNR; CDR2 reads FQNEAQ (reference sequence). The DNA for the CDR3 is TGTGCCAGCAGCGACAGGGGGCGCGTGAACACTGAAGCTTTCTTT. This encodes CASSDRGRVNTEAFF.

The CDR3 nucleotides are TGCGCCAGCAGCGAAACGGGACAGGGGCTCGCCGGGGAGCTGTTTTTT. Protein product: CASSETGQGLAGELFF. The J gene is TRBJ2-2, the V gene TRBV5-1; 10 positions agree with TRBD1. Germline V lookup: CDR1 SGHRS, CDR2 YFSETQ. After removal of 4 bases from V and 6 bases from J, the junction contained 9 bases not matched to a gene. This CDR3 has 16 amino acids.

The chain employs TRBV3-1 and TRBJ2-1, with TRBD2 matching 7 bases. The CDR3 consists of 15 residues. The junction had 4 bases not matched to a gene; V was cut back by 4 bases and J by 1 base. The germline V gene encodes CDR1 LGHDT and CDR2 YNNKEL (reference sequence). The CDR3 reads CASSPRGTSYNEQFF. Written as DNA, the CDR3 is TGTGCCAGCAGCCCGCGGGGGACTTCCTACAATGAGCAGTTCTTC.

In its sample, this clonotype was seen a few times. The V call is TRBV20-1, the J call TRBJ2-1; 7 positions agree with TRBD1. The CDR3 is 15 amino acids. The germline gives CDR1 DFQATT, CDR2 SNEGSKA (reference sequence). V dropped 5 bases and J dropped 2; count of bases not matched to a gene: 9. DNA for the CDR3: TGCAGTGCTGGTACCGGGACAGCCACCTACAATGAGCAGTTCTTC. As protein: CSAGTGTATYNEQFF.

CDR3 sequence: CASRQGAGTYEQYF. The CDR3 nucleotides are TGTGCCAGCAGACAGGGAGCGGGTACCTACGAGCAGTACTTC. This chain joins TRBV12-3 or TRBV12-4 and TRBJ2-7; D could derive from TRBD1 or TRBD2 (6 bases each). V was pared by 6 bases and J by 2 bases, with 14 bases between. This CDR3 comprises 14 residues.

There are a few counts of this clonotype. The chain links TRBV11-3 to TRBJ2-7; 8 nucleotides align to TRBD1. V dropped 5 bases and J dropped 5; count of bases not matched to a gene: 5. The CDR3 has 13 residues. Germline V gene sequence: CDR1 SGHNT, CDR2 YENEEA. The DNA for the CDR3 is TGTGCCAGCAGCCACCGGACAGGGCACGAGCAGTACTTC. Encoded protein: CASSHRTGHEQYF.

This clonotype has only a few counts. V usage is TRBV5-6 and J usage is TRBJ2-5, with unresolved D. This CDR3 has 13 residues. Germline assignment: CDR1 SGHDT and CDR2 YYEEEE. V dropped 1 base and J dropped 1 base, with 5 bases sitting between them. The CDR3 DNA reads as TGTGCCAGCAGCTTGATCAGCCAAGAGACCCAGTACTTC. It codes for CASSLISQETQYF.

The chain couples TRBV4-2 to TRBJ2-1; 8 positions agree with TRBD1. Trimming cost V 1 base and J 5 bases; bases outside gene matches: 7. Germline V CDR1 and CDR2: LGHNA, YNFKEQ. The CDR3 is 16 residues long. DNA for the CDR3: TGTGCCAGCAGCCAAGCAGACAGGGGAGCGAACAATGAGCAGTTCTTC. It is translated as CASSQADRGANNEQFF.

Only a few counts were recorded for this clonotype. The chain carries TRBV20-1 and TRBJ2-3; possible D gene TRBD2, 7 bases. CDR3 length equals 15 residues. Trimming left V 6 bases short and J 1 base short, with 17 bases between. The V gene's germline CDR1 is DFQATT and CDR2 SNEGSKA (reference sequence). This CDR3 reads CSASWGGAGTDTQYF. The CDR3 DNA reads TGCAGTGCCTCCTGGGGGGGGGCCGGCACAGATACGCAGTATTTT.

The CDR3 sequence: CSGVAGSGTDTQYF. The CDR3 coding sequence is TGCAGTGGGGTCGCAGGTTCGGGGACAGATACGCAGTATTTT. The chain has TRBV20-1 and TRBJ2-3, with a tentative D call TRBD2 (5 bases). The CDR3 spans 14 residues. V was cut by 7 bases and J by 3 bases, with 17 bases left in between. Germline V gene lookup returns CDR1 DFQATT and CDR2 SNEGSKA (reference sequence).

This clonotype has ten or more counts. The chain links TRBV15 to TRBJ2-3, with unresolved D. The V and J ends lost 0 bases and 5 bases respectively, with 6 bases between them. There are 13 residues in the CDR3. Germline V CDR1 and CDR2: LNHNV, YYDKDF (reference sequence). The CDR3 spells CATSRDLVDTQYF. For the CDR3, the DNA is TGTGCCACCAGCAGAGATTTAGTAGATACGCAGTATTTT. Variable domain in full (rest from reference TRBV15 and TRBJ2-3): DAMVIQNPRYQVTQFGKPVTLSCSQTLNHNVMYWYQQKSSQAPKLLFHYYDKDFNNEADTPDNFQSRRPNTSFCFLDIRSPGLGDTAMYLCATSRDLVDTQYFGPGTRLTVL.

This clonotype has more than one count but fewer than ten. The chain recombines TRBV5-1 with TRBJ2-4, with D possibly being TRBD2 (5 bases). The DNA end is more similar to TRBJ2-5, so the J call may be wrong. The CDR3 has 16 residues. Germline CDR1 is SGHRS and CDR2 is YFSETQ. The CDR3 nucleotides read TGCGCCAGCAACCGGGATCTATTGGGCCCGGGGGAGACCCAGTACTTC. It encodes CASNRDLLGPGETQYF.

This chain connects TRBV6-5 to TRBJ2-3; unclear D gene. CDR3 length: 13 residues. Germline CDR1 MNHEY, CDR2 SVGAGI. V was trimmed by 4 bases and J by 4 bases, leaving 9 bases between them. The CDR3 is CASSWADADTQYF. The CDR3 DNA reads TGTGCCAGCAGTTGGGCAGACGCAGATACGCAGTATTTT.

Comment on this clonotype: A much larger clone is a single base away; this may be a read error. The chain's CDR3 is CASSELYNEQYF. CDR3 DNA sequence: TGTGCCAGCAGCGAACTTTACAATGAGCAGTACTTC. The chain carries TRBV3-1 and TRBJ2-7; D remains unclear. Trimming left V 5 bases short and J 7 bases short, with 12 bases between. Germline CDR1 is LGHDT and CDR2 is YNNKEL (reference sequence). The CDR3 length is 12 residues.

In this sample, this clonotype turned up a few times. The V and J genes are TRBV4-1 and TRBJ2-1, with 7 bases that match TRBD2. Germline lookup yields CDR1 MGHRA and CDR2 YSYEKL. The CDR3 runs 17 residues. V shed 1 base and J 5 bases; nucleotides not matched to a gene: 11. Here the CDR3 reads CASSQVVGGGYDNEQFF. As DNA, the CDR3 is TGCGCCAGCAGCCAAGTTGTAGGCGGGGGTTATGACAATGAGCAGTTCTTC.

The CDR3 loop reads CASSLGLAGGKANEQFF. Here the CDR3 DNA reads TGTGCCAGCAGCTTAGGACTAGCGGGGGGCAAAGCCAATGAGCAGTTCTTC. The V and J genes are TRBV7-8 and TRBJ2-1; 13 bases are shared with TRBD2. The CDR3 is 17 residues long. V gave up 1 base and J gave up 6 bases; unmatched junction bases: 6. Germline V gene sequence: CDR1 SGHVS, CDR2 FQNEAQ.

This clonotype was detected only once. This chain links TRBV3-1 with TRBJ1-2, with TRBD1 matching over 11 bases. CDR1 and CDR2 (germline): LGHDT, YNNKEL (reference sequence). This CDR3 is 15 amino acids long. V lost 4 bases, J lost 3 bases, and 4 bases stayed unmatched. The CDR3 here is CASSPRDRGYYGYTF. CDR3 nucleotide sequence: TGTGCCAGCAGCCCCCGGGACAGGGGGTACTATGGCTACACCTTC.

The chain links TRBV5-5 to TRBJ2-1, with 9 positions matching TRBD1. Germline CDR1 is SGHKS and CDR2 is YYEKEE (reference sequence). V lost 4 bases, J lost 6 bases, and 8 bases stayed unmatched. The CDR3 extends over 15 amino acids. The chain's CDR3 is CASSIGQGPLNEQFF. The CDR3 nucleotides are TGTGCCAGCAGCATCGGACAGGGGCCACTCAATGAGCAGTTCTTC.

The chain joins TRBV6-5 to TRBJ2-7; no definite D call. Germline CDR1 and CDR2: MNHEY and SVGAGI. The CDR3 is made up of 14 amino acids. Trimming removed 5 bases from V and 0 bases from J, with 11 bases in between. For the CDR3, the DNA is TGTGCCAGCAGTCGCGCTATCCTCTCCTACGAGCAGTACTTC. It codes for CASSRAILSYEQYF.

This clonotype was observed at least ten times. The chain uses TRBV5-1 and TRBJ2-3, with TRBD2 matching 7 bases. This CDR3 spans 17 amino acids. Germline values: CDR1 SGHRS, CDR2 YFSETQ. With 4 bases clipped from V and 6 bases from J, the junction kept 17 bases outside the gene matches. The DNA of the CDR3 is TGCGCCAGCAGCCCCGGGCTAGCGGCGCTGTTAGCTGATACGCAGTATTTT. It encodes CASSPGLAALLADTQYF.

The V call is TRBV4-1, the J call TRBJ2-5, with TRBD2 identical over 13 bases. Germline CDR1 MGHRA, CDR2 YSYEKL. CDR3 length equals 17 residues. With V trimmed by 4 bases and J by 4 bases, 9 bases remained unmatched. DNA for the CDR3: TGCGCCAGCAGCCCTGAACCCACTAGCGGGGGGGTAGAGACCCAGTACTTC. This sequence encodes CASSPEPTSGGVETQYF.

The rearrangement uses TRBV6-5 and TRBJ1-1; D remains unclear. The ends were cut back, 6 bases at V and 2 bases at J, with 16 bases in the middle. CDR3 length: 15 residues. Germline V gene lookup returns CDR1 MNHEY and CDR2 SVGAGI. The CDR3 spells CASSQTTLGNTEAFF. CDR3 bases: TGTGCCAGCAGCCAAACTACCCTTGGCAACACTGAAGCTTTCTTT.

This chain uses TRBV5-6 with TRBJ2-1, with 11 nucleotides matching TRBD2. With 5 bases clipped from V and 2 bases from J, the junction kept 6 bases outside the gene matches. The CDR3 is 16 amino acids. CDR1 SGHDT and CDR2 YYEEEE come from the germline V gene. CDR3 coding DNA: TGTGCCAGCAGTTTTTCTAGCGGGGGGACCTACAATGAGCAGTTCTTC. Amino acids: CASSFSSGGTYNEQFF.